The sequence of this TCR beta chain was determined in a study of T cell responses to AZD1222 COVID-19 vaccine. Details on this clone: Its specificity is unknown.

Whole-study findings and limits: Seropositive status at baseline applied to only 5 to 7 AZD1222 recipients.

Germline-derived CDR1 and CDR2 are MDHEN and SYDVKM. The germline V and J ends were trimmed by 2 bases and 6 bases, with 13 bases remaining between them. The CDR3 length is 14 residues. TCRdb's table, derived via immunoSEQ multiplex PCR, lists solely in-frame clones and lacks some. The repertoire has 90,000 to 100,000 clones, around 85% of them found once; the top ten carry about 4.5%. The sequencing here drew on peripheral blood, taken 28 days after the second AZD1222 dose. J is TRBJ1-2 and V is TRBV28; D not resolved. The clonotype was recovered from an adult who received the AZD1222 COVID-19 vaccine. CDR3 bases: TGTGCCAGCAGTTTACTAAGGCAGGTCCATGGCTACACCTTC. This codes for CASSLLRQVHGYTF.